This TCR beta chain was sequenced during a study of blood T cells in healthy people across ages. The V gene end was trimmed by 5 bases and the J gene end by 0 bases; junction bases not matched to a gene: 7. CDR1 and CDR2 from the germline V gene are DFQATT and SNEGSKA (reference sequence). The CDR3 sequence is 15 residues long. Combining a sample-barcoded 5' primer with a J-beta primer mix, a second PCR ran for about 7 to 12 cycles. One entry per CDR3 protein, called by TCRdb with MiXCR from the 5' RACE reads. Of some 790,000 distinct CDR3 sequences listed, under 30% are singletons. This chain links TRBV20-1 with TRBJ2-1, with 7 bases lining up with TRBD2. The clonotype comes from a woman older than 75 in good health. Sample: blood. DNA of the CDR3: TGCAGTGCTGGGACCGGGGGGAGCTCCTACAATGAGCAGTTCTTC. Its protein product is CSAGTGGSSYNEQFF.